A selection of T cell receptor beta chains follows, all from one sample in a study of blood T cells in healthy people across ages. TCRdb reprocessed the 5' RACE reads via MiXCR and lists one record per CDR3 protein. The sample holds some 320,000 distinct CDR3 sequences, 25% to 30% seen once. Specimen: blood. The receptors shown here come from a woman in her 70s in good health. CDR3s include the opening cysteine and the closing phenylalanine or tryptophan. A D gene is named only where the DNA matches it firmly. Rows may omit the clone size; those that give it use once, few, many or a size class.

d_call clone_size j_call v_call cdr3_nt cdr3_aa
. . TRBJ2-1 TRBV24-1 TGTGCCACCAGTGATCCATCTCCACAGGGAATATACAATGAGCAGTTCTTC CATSDPSPQGIYNEQFF
TRBD2 few TRBJ2-4 TRBV12-3/TRBV12-4 TGTGCCAGCAGTAAAATCCCTCTTGCCCTAGCGGGGCCCATTCAAAACATTCAGTACTTC CASSKIPLALAGPIQNIQYF
. . TRBJ2-1 TRBV13 TGTGCCAGCAGCCCTACGAACCCAGGGGTAAATGAGCAGTTCTTC CASSPTNPGVNEQFF
. few TRBJ2-1 TRBV5-5 TGTGCCAGCAGCTCGACGGGAGCCTCCTACAATGAGCAGTTCTTC CASSSTGASYNEQFF
. few TRBJ2-5 TRBV18 TGTGCCAGCTCACCGGGGGATGGCAGGGAATACGGCTTC CASSPGDGREYGF
. . TRBJ1-2 TRBV28 TGTGCCAGCAGCACAAATAACTATGGCTACACCTTC CASSTNNYGYTF
. . TRBJ1-1 TRBV9 TGTGCCAGCAGCCGGGACGAGGCCACTGAAGCTTTCTTT CASSRDEATEAFF
. once TRBJ2-7 TRBV5-1 TGCGCCAGCAGCCTGGAGAACGAGCAGTACTTC CASSLENEQYF
. . TRBJ1-6 TRBV27 TGTGCCAGCCGGATCCCAGGGAATTCACCCCTTCACTTT CASRIPGNSPLHF
. . TRBJ1-2 TRBV10-3 TGTGCCATCGGAGGGGATATATCGTATTATGGCTACACCTTC CAIGGDISYYGYTF
. few TRBJ2-1 TRBV2 TGTGCCAGCAGTGATGGGCTCTACAATGAGCAGTTCTTC CASSDGLYNEQFF
TRBD2 few TRBJ2-7 TRBV11-2 TGTGCCAGCAGCTTAGATTTAAGTCTAGCGGGAGTTAAAGGCGAGCAGTACTTC CASSLDLSLAGVKGEQYF
TRBD1 few TRBJ1-4 TRBV12-3/TRBV12-4 TGTGCCAGCGCCGGGGCAGGGGGAGAAAAACTGTTTTTT CASAGAGGEKLFF
. . TRBJ2-7 TRBV5-4 TGTGCCAGCAGCTTGGGGGGTAGCTTGGGCTACGAGCAGTACTTC CASSLGGSLGYEQYF
. . TRBJ1-4 TRBV7-9 TGTGCCAGCGGATCGACAGTGGGGGAAGAAAAACTGTTTTTT CASGSTVGEEKLFF
. . TRBJ2-1 TRBV5-1 TGCGCCAGCAGCTTAGACTCACTCAGCTCCTACAATGAGCAGTTCTTC CASSLDSLSSYNEQFF
. . TRBJ2-3 TRBV29-1 TGCAGCGTCGGACACAGCGATACGCAGTATTTT CSVGHSDTQYF
. few TRBJ1-6 TRBV3-1 TGTGCCAGCAGACCGACAGGACTGGGGGATTCACCCCTCCACTTT CASRPTGLGDSPLHF
. . TRBJ2-6 TRBV7-2 TGTGCCAGCAGCTTTGGCGGGGTTTATGGGGCCAACGTCCTGACTTTC CASSFGGVYGANVLTF
TRBD1 . TRBJ2-2 TRBV20-1 TGCAGTGCCCAACAGGGGTACGGGGAGCTGTTTTTT CSAQQGYGELFF
TRBD2 few TRBJ2-1 TRBV5-1 TGCGCCAGCAGCGCGGGTGGCGGGAGGGCCGATAATGAGCAGTTCTTC CASSAGGGRADNEQFF
TRBD1 . TRBJ1-1 TRBV7-8 TGTGCCAGCAGCTTAGGGGGGACAGGGGTGAACACTGAAGCTTTCTTT CASSLGGTGVNTEAFF
. many TRBJ2-4 TRBV28 TGTGCCAGCTCTTTGACCGAAAACATTCAGTACTTC CASSLTENIQYF
. . TRBJ2-3 TRBV20-1 TGCAGTGCTCGGAGGGAAGGAGATACGCAGTATTTT CSARREGDTQYF
. few TRBJ2-7 TRBV29-1 TGCAGCGTTGAAGTTGTGAGGAACGAGCAGTACTTC CSVEVVRNEQYF
. once TRBJ1-1 TRBV27 TGTGCCAGCAGACGACAGAACACTGAAGCTTTCTTT CASRRQNTEAFF
TRBD2 few TRBJ2-7 TRBV5-1 TGCGCCAGCAGCATTGGACTAGCGGGACAAAGGACCTACGAGCAGTACTTC CASSIGLAGQRTYEQYF
TRBD1 . TRBJ1-1 TRBV10-3 TGTGCCATTTCGGGACAGTTGAACACTGAAGCTTTCTTT CAISGQLNTEAFF
. . TRBJ1-1 TRBV12-3/TRBV12-4 TGTGCCAGCAGTTTAATCCCGAGGGATACTGAAGCTTTCTTT CASSLIPRDTEAFF
. . TRBJ2-4 TRBV5-1 TGCGCCAGCAGCCCGCAGGGGGCCAAAAACATTCAGTACTTC CASSPQGAKNIQYF
TRBD2 few TRBJ2-1 TRBV28 TGTGCCAGCAGTTCCACTATGGGGGGACTAGACCTCTACAATGAGCAGTTCTTC CASSSTMGGLDLYNEQFF
. few TRBJ2-5 TRBV5-6 TGTGCCAGCAGCTTCCCCCGCGCCCCCGGCAAGGGCCAGTACTTC CASSFPRAPGKGQYF
TRBD1 . TRBJ1-1 TRBV25-1 TGTGCCAGCAGTGGAAGAATGACAGGGGTAAACACTGAAGCTTTCTTT CASSGRMTGVNTEAFF
. few TRBJ1-3 TRBV3-1 TGTGCCAGCAGCTACGAGGGAAACACCATATATTTT CASSYEGNTIYF
TRBD2 . TRBJ2-1 TRBV11-3 TGTGCCAGCAGCTTAGTAGGCTCGGGGGGTGAGCAGTTCTTC CASSLVGSGGEQFF
TRBD2 few TRBJ2-7 TRBV20-1 TGCGGTGCTAGACCTAGCGGGAGGACCTCCTACGAGCAGTACTTC CGARPSGRTSYEQYF
. few TRBJ1-2 TRBV7-3 TGTGCCAGCAGCTTAGGGAGTGATAACTATGGCTACACCTTC CASSLGSDNYGYTF
. . TRBJ2-1 TRBV3-1 TGTGCCAGCAGCCAAGACGTTACGGACCAAGACTCGCAGTTCTTC CASSQDVTDQDSQFF
. . TRBJ2-1 TRBV7-3 TGTGCCAGCAGCCCCGGCCAGGTCGGTTACAATGAGCAGTTCTTC CASSPGQVGYNEQFF
. . TRBJ1-2 TRBV6-6 TGTGCCAGCAGAGGACAAACTAACTATGGCTACACCTTC CASRGQTNYGYTF
TRBD1 . TRBJ1-2 TRBV4-3 TGCGCCAGCAGCCAAGAGCGGGCAGGGGGCGGCTATGGCTACACCTTC CASSQERAGGGYGYTF